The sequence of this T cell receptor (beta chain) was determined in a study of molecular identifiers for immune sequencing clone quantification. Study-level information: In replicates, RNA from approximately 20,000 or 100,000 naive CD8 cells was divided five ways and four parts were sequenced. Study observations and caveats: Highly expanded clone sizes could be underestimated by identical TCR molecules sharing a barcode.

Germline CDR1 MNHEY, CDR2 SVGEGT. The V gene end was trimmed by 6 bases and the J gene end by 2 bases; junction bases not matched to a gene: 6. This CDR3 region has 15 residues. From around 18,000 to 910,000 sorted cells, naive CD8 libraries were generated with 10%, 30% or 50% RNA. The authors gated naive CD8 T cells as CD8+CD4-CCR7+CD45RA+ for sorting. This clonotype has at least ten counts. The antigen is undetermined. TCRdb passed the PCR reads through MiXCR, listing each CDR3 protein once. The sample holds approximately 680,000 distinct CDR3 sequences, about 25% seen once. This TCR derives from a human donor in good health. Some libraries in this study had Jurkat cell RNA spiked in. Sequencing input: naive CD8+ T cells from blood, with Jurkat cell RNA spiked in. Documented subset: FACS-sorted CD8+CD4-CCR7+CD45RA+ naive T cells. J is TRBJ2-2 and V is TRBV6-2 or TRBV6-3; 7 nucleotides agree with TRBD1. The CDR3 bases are TGTGCCAGCAGCTCCAGGGGGAGAAACACCGGGGAGCTGTTTTTT. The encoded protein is CASSSRGRNTGELFF.